A selection of T cell receptor beta chains follows, all from one sample in a study of OX40 agonist ivuxolimab in advanced cancers. TCRdb's copy holds only in-frame clones and misses some; the assay was immunoSEQ multiplex PCR. The sample lists about 63,000 clones; 85% to 90% were seen once. The input for sequencing was CD4+ or CD8+ T cells sorted from blood, taken in a trial of the OX40 agonist ivuxolimab. These TCRs come from an adult with an advanced solid tumor such as melanoma, head and neck, liver or kidney cancer. CDR3s include the opening cysteine and the closing phenylalanine or tryptophan. The order of the fields is CDR3 DNA, CDR3 protein, J gene, clone size, D gene, V gene. A D gene is named only where the DNA matches it firmly. A row's size may be missing; if present it is once, few, many or a size class.

CDR3 DNA: TGCGCCAGCAGGCGAGATCCGGGCCCAAACCCCCAGTACTTC
CDR3 protein: CASRRDPGPNPQYF
J gene: TRBJ2-7
clone size: .
D gene: .
V gene: TRBV10-1

CDR3 DNA: TGTGCCAGTAGAGGAAACCAACGATATACGCAGTATTTT
CDR3 protein: CASRGNQRYTQYF
J gene: TRBJ2-3
clone size: once
D gene: .
V gene: TRBV19

CDR3 DNA: TGCGCCAGCAGGACGGGGCGGGGCGGTTTAAACTTC
CDR3 protein: CASRTGRGGLNF
J gene: TRBJ2-5
clone size: .
D gene: .
V gene: TRBV4-1

CDR3 DNA: TGTGCCAGCAGTTTATGGGAAGGGGGCACAGATACGCAGTATTTT
CDR3 protein: CASSLWEGGTDTQYF
J gene: TRBJ2-3
clone size: .
D gene: .
V gene: TRBV27

CDR3 DNA: TGTGCCAGCAGCTTATATGGTAGCGGGGTTCAAGAGACCCAGTACTTC
CDR3 protein: CASSLYGSGVQETQYF
J gene: TRBJ2-5
clone size: .
D gene: TRBD2
V gene: TRBV7-3

CDR3 DNA: TGTGCCAGCAGCTATTCCGGGGGTGCGGAGACCCAGTACTTC
CDR3 protein: CASSYSGGAETQYF
J gene: TRBJ2-5
clone size: .
D gene: .
V gene: TRBV5-4

CDR3 DNA: TGCGCCAGCAGCGCACAGGGGGGCGGTTACGAGCAGTACTTC
CDR3 protein: CASSAQGGGYEQYF
J gene: TRBJ2-7
clone size: .
D gene: TRBD1
V gene: TRBV5-1

CDR3 DNA: TGTGCCAGTAGGGCCACAGGGGGTAATTTGTATCAGCCCCAGCATTTT
CDR3 protein: CASRATGGNLYQPQHF
J gene: TRBJ1-5
clone size: few
D gene: TRBD1
V gene: TRBV19

CDR3 DNA: TGCGCCAGCAGCCAATTAGGTTACGAGCAGTACTTC
CDR3 protein: CASSQLGYEQYF
J gene: TRBJ2-7
clone size: .
D gene: .
V gene: TRBV5-1

CDR3 DNA: TGTGCCAGCAGCCAAGCGGGAGAGGGTTCAGATACGCAGTATTTT
CDR3 protein: CASSQAGEGSDTQYF
J gene: TRBJ2-3
clone size: .
D gene: .
V gene: TRBV4-2

CDR3 DNA: TGTGCCAGCAGGTCTACGAGAGGGGGCCTCTCCTACGAGCAGTACTTC
CDR3 protein: CASRSTRGGLSYEQYF
J gene: TRBJ2-7
clone size: .
D gene: TRBD1
V gene: TRBV7-9

CDR3 DNA: TGTGCCAGCCGAGCGGAGGATTCAGATACGCAGTATTTT
CDR3 protein: CASRAEDSDTQYF
J gene: TRBJ2-3
clone size: .
D gene: .
V gene: TRBV21-1

CDR3 DNA: TGTGCCAGCAGTGAAGAACGACAGGGCCGAGCTTTCTTT
CDR3 protein: CASSEERQGRAFF
J gene: TRBJ1-1
clone size: .
D gene: TRBD1
V gene: TRBV6-1

CDR3 DNA: TGTGCCAGCACCCGGGGTAGCGGGAGTGTTACCACCGGGGAGCTGTTTTTT
CDR3 protein: CASTRGSGSVTTGELFF
J gene: TRBJ2-2
clone size: .
D gene: TRBD2
V gene: TRBV5-4

CDR3 DNA: TGCGCCAGCAGCTTGGTGGGACTAAACAATGAGCAGTTCTTC
CDR3 protein: CASSLVGLNNEQFF
J gene: TRBJ2-1
clone size: .
D gene: TRBD2
V gene: TRBV5-1

CDR3 DNA: TGTGCCAGTAGTATAGTATTGGCAGGCTGGGGAAACACTGAAGCTTTCTTT
CDR3 protein: CASSIVLAGWGNTEAFF
J gene: TRBJ1-1
clone size: .
D gene: .
V gene: TRBV19

CDR3 DNA: TGTGCCAGCAGTGAAGAAAAACCGAGGGTTTGGGCTAATGAAAAACTGTTTTTT
CDR3 protein: CASSEEKPRVWANEKLFF
J gene: TRBJ1-4
clone size: .
D gene: .
V gene: TRBV6-1

CDR3 DNA: TGTGCCAGCTCACCGAGCGGTAACTACGAGCAGTACTTC
CDR3 protein: CASSPSGNYEQYF
J gene: TRBJ2-7
clone size: .
D gene: .
V gene: TRBV18

CDR3 DNA: TGTGCCAGCAGCTTGGATGGGGGTGACTATGGCTACACCTTC
CDR3 protein: CASSLDGGDYGYTF
J gene: TRBJ1-2
clone size: .
D gene: .
V gene: TRBV5-4

CDR3 DNA: TGTGCCAGCAGCTTACTAGCGGGGGTAGAGACCCAGTACTTC
CDR3 protein: CASSLLAGVETQYF
J gene: TRBJ2-5
clone size: .
D gene: TRBD2
V gene: TRBV7-9

CDR3 DNA: TGTGCCAGCAGATACAGTTCGGCCTACGAGCAGTACTTC
CDR3 protein: CASRYSSAYEQYF
J gene: TRBJ2-7
clone size: .
D gene: .
V gene: TRBV14

CDR3 DNA: TGTGCCAGCAGTATAGCGGGGGGGGGCACAGATACGCAGTATTTT
CDR3 protein: CASSIAGGGTDTQYF
J gene: TRBJ2-3
clone size: .
D gene: TRBD2
V gene: TRBV11-2

CDR3 DNA: TGTGCCAGCAGCTTAAGAGACCTCCCGCTCGAGCAGTACTTC
CDR3 protein: CASSLRDLPLEQYF
J gene: TRBJ2-7
clone size: .
D gene: .
V gene: TRBV7-8

CDR3 DNA: TGTGCCAGCAGCAGGGACACAGATACGCAGTATTTT
CDR3 protein: CASSRDTDTQYF
J gene: TRBJ2-3
clone size: .
D gene: .
V gene: TRBV5-4

CDR3 DNA: TGCGCCAGCAGCCCAGCCGGGAGCACCTCCTACGAGCAGTACTTC
CDR3 protein: CASSPAGSTSYEQYF
J gene: TRBJ2-7
clone size: .
D gene: .
V gene: TRBV4-1

CDR3 DNA: TGTGCCAGCAGCGTAGGACTAGAGAGCACCTACGAGCAGTACTTC
CDR3 protein: CASSVGLESTYEQYF
J gene: TRBJ2-7
clone size: .
D gene: .
V gene: TRBV9

CDR3 DNA: TGTGCCAGCAGCCCTAGACTCGATGAAAAACTGTTTTTT
CDR3 protein: CASSPRLDEKLFF
J gene: TRBJ1-4
clone size: .
D gene: .
V gene: TRBV5-8

CDR3 DNA: TGTGCCAGCAGCTTACGACAGCCGCCAATCGGCTACACCTTC
CDR3 protein: CASSLRQPPIGYTF
J gene: TRBJ1-2
clone size: .
D gene: .
V gene: TRBV7-8

CDR3 DNA: TGTGCCAGCAGCCCAGCGGGCGGATTAACCGGGGAGCTGTTTTTT
CDR3 protein: CASSPAGGLTGELFF
J gene: TRBJ2-2
clone size: .
D gene: .
V gene: TRBV6-6

CDR3 DNA: TGTGCCAGCAGCCCTACCGGGACAAAGTCTAGCACAGATACGCAGTATTTT
CDR3 protein: CASSPTGTKSSTDTQYF
J gene: TRBJ2-3
clone size: .
D gene: .
V gene: TRBV27

CDR3 DNA: TGTGCCAGCAGACGGGAGCGGTACGAGCAGTACTTC
CDR3 protein: CASRRERYEQYF
J gene: TRBJ2-7
clone size: .
D gene: .
V gene: TRBV28

CDR3 DNA: TGTGCCAGCAGCCCCTTTCCCTCAACTGGCCCCTTTGGATTTTTCTCTGGAAACACCATATATTTT
CDR3 protein: CASSPFPSTGPFGFFSGNTIYF
J gene: TRBJ1-3
clone size: .
D gene: .
V gene: TRBV21-1

CDR3 DNA: TGTGCCAGTAGTACTCGTGGTCAGGGGCCTATGGGCTACACCTTC
CDR3 protein: CASSTRGQGPMGYTF
J gene: TRBJ1-2
clone size: once
D gene: .
V gene: TRBV19

CDR3 DNA: TGTGCCAGCAGGCCGAGACAAAGCTCCTATAATTCACCCCTCCACTTT
CDR3 protein: CASRPRQSSYNSPLHF
J gene: TRBJ1-6
clone size: .
D gene: .
V gene: TRBV27

CDR3 DNA: TGTGCCAGCAGTTGGACAGGGGGCAGTCAGCCCCAGCATTTT
CDR3 protein: CASSWTGGSQPQHF
J gene: TRBJ1-5
clone size: .
D gene: TRBD1
V gene: TRBV2

CDR3 DNA: TGTGCCAGCAGCTTGAGAGGGGTGGAAGCTTTCTTT
CDR3 protein: CASSLRGVEAFF
J gene: TRBJ1-1
clone size: once
D gene: .
V gene: TRBV7-9

CDR3 DNA: TGTGCCAGTGGAAGATGGGAGGGCACAGATACGCAGTATTTT
CDR3 protein: CASGRWEGTDTQYF
J gene: TRBJ2-3
clone size: .
D gene: .
V gene: TRBV19

CDR3 DNA: TGCGCCAGCAGCTTGAGCACCCCCCTAGATACGCAGTATTTT
CDR3 protein: CASSLSTPLDTQYF
J gene: TRBJ2-3
clone size: .
D gene: .
V gene: TRBV5-1

CDR3 DNA: TGTGCCAGCAGTCCCATGGCGCTTTCCTACAATGAGCAGTTCTTC
CDR3 protein: CASSPMALSYNEQFF
J gene: TRBJ2-1
clone size: .
D gene: .
V gene: TRBV6-6

CDR3 DNA: TGTGCCAGCAGCCGCCCGGGCGGGAGGGGGAATGAGCAGTTCTTC
CDR3 protein: CASSRPGGRGNEQFF
J gene: TRBJ2-1
clone size: .
D gene: TRBD2
V gene: TRBV7-3

CDR3 DNA: TGCGCCAGCAGCTTGGTTGGGACAGGGTTCTTCCCCTACGAGCAGTACTTC
CDR3 protein: CASSLVGTGFFPYEQYF
J gene: TRBJ2-7
clone size: .
D gene: TRBD1
V gene: TRBV5-1